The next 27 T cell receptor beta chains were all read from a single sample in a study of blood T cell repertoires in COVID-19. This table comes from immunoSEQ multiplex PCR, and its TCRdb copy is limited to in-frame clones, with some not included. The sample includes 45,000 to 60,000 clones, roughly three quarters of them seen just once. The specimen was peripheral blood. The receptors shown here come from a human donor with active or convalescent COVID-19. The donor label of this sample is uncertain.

The CDR3 bases are TGTGCCACCAGTGACGGACACTCCTACGAGCAGTACTTC. Protein: CATSDGHSYEQYF. This rearrangement joins TRBV24-1 to TRBJ2-7; TRBD1 might be the D (5 bases). The CDR3 has 13 amino acids. Germline V gene lookup returns CDR1 KGHDR and CDR2 SFDVKD. Trimming pared 4 bases from V and 0 bases from J, leaving 6 bases between.

DNA of the CDR3: TGTGCCAGCAGCCAATCGGGACAGACTAATCAGCCCCAGCATTTT. It yields the protein CASSQSGQTNQPQHF. The chain is built from TRBV16 and TRBJ1-5, with 7 bases lining up with TRBD1. The CDR3 contains 15 residues. Germline lookup yields CDR1 KGHSY and CDR2 FQNENV. With V trimmed by 0 bases and J by 4 bases, 3 bases remained unmatched.

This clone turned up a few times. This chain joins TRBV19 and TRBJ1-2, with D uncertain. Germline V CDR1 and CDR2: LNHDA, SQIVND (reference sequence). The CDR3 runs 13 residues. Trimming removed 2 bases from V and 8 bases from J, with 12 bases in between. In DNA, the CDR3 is TGTGCCAGTAGTATATTACGGGGTCAAGGCTACACCTTC. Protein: CASSILRGQGYTF.

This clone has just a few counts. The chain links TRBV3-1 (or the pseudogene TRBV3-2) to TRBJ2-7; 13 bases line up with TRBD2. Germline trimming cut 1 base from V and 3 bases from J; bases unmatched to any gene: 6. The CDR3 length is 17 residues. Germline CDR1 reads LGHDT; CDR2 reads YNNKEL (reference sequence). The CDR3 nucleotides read TGTGCCAGCAGCCAAGGTAGGACTAGCGGGAGACGCTACGAGCAGTACTTC. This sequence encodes CASSQGRTSGRRYEQYF.

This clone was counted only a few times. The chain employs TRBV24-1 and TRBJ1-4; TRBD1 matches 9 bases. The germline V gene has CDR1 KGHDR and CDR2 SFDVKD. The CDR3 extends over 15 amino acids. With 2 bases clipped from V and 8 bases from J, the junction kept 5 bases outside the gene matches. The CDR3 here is CATSDSQGAGEKLFF. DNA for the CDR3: TGTGCCACCAGTGATTCACAGGGGGCAGGGGAAAAACTGTTTTTT.

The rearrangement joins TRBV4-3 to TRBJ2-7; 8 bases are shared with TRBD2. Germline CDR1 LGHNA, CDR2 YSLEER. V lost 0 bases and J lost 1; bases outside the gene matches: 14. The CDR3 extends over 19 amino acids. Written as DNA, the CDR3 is TGCGCCAGCAGCCAAGATCTCGCTCCCCTAGCGGGCGGATCCTACGAGCAGTACTTC. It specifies CASSQDLAPLAGGSYEQYF.

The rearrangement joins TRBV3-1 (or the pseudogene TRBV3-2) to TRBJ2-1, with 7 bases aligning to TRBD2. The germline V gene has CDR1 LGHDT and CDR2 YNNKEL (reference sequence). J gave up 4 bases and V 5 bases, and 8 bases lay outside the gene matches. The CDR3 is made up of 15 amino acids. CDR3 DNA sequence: TGTGCCAGCAGCGACCGGGAGGCACCGTACAATGAGCAGTTCTTC. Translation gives CASSDREAPYNEQFF.

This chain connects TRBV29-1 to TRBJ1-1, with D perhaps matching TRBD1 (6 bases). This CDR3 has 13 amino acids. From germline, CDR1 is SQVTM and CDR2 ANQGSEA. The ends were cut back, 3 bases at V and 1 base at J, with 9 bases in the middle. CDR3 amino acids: CSVEGHPNTEAFF. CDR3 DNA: TGCAGCGTTGAGGGACACCCGAACACTGAAGCTTTCTTT. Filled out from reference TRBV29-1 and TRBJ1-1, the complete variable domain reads SAVISQKPSRDICQRGTSLTIQCQVDSQVTMMFWYRQQPGQSLTLIATANQGSEATYESGFVIDKFPISRPNLTFSTLTVSNMSPEDSSIYLCSVEGHPNTEAFFGQGTRLTVV.

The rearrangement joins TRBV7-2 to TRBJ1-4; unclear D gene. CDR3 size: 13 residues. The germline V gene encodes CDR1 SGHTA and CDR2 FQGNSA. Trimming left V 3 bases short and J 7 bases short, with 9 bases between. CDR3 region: CASSFIAREKLFF. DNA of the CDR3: TGTGCCAGCAGCTTTATTGCGCGTGAAAAACTGTTTTTT.

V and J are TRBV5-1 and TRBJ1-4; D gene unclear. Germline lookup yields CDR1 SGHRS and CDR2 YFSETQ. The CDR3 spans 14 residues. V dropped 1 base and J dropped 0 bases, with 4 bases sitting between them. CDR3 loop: CASSLTATNEKLFF. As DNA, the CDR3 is TGCGCCAGCAGCTTGACTGCAACTAATGAAAAACTGTTTTTT.

CDR3 DNA sequence: TGTGCCAGCAGCTACGGGGTCGGCACAGATACGCAGTATTTT. Its protein is CASSYGVGTDTQYF. V gene TRBV5-6 combines with J gene TRBJ2-3; a weak D match, TRBD2 (5 bases). The germline V gene has CDR1 SGHDT and CDR2 YYEEEE. The CDR3 contains 14 residues. V gave up 3 bases and J gave up 1 base, with 9 bases separating them.

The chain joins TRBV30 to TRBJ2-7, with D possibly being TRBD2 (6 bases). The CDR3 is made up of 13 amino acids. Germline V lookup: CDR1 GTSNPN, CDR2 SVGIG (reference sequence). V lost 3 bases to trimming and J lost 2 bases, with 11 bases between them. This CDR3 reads CAWSPRTTYEQYF. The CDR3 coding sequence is TGTGCCTGGAGCCCCAGGACTACCTACGAGCAGTACTTC.

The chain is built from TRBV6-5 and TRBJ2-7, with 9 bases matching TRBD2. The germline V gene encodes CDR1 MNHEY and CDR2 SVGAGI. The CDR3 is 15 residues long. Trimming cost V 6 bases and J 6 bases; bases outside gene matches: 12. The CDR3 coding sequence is TGTGCCAGCAGGGAGGGAGCGGGAGGTCGGCTCGAGCAGTACTTC. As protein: CASREGAGGRLEQYF.

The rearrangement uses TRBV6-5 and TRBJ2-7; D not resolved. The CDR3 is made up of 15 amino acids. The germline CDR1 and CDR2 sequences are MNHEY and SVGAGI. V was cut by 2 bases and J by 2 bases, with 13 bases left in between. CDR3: CASSYGLVAAYEQYF. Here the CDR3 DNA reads TGTGCCAGCAGTTACGGGCTGGTCGCAGCCTACGAGCAGTACTTC.

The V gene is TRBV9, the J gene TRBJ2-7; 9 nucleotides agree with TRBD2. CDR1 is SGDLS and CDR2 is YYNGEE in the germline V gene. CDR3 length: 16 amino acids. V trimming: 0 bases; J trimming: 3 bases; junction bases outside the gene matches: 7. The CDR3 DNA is TGTGCCAGCAGCGTAGGGGGTAGCGGGAGTTTCTACGAGCAGTACTTC. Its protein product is CASSVGGSGSFYEQYF.

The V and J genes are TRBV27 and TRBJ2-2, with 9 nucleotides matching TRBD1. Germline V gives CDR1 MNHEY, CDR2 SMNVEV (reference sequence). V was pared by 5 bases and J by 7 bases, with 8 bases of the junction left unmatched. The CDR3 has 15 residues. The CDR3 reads CASSRNRGPGGELFF. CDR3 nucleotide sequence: TGTGCCAGCAGTCGGAACAGGGGGCCCGGCGGGGAGCTGTTTTTT.

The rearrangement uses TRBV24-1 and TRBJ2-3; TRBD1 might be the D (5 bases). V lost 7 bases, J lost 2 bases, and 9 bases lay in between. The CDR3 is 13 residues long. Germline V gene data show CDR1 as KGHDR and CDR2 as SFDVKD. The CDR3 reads CATRGRATDTQYF. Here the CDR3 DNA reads TGTGCCACCAGGGGCAGGGCCACAGATACGCAGTATTTT.

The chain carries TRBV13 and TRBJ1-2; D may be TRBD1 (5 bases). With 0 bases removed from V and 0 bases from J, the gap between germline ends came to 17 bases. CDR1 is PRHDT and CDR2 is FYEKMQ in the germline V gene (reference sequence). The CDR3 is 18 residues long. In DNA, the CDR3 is TGTGCCAGCAGCTTAGGCCCGTCGGCAGGGCTAGCTAACTATGGCTACACCTTC. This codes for CASSLGPSAGLANYGYTF. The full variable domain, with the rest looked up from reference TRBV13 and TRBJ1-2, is AAGVIQSPRHLIKEKRETATLKCYPIPRHDTVYWYQQGPGQDPQFLISFYEKMQSDKGSIPDRFSAQQFSDYHSELNMSSLELGDSALYFCASSLGPSAGLANYGYTFGSGTRLTVV.

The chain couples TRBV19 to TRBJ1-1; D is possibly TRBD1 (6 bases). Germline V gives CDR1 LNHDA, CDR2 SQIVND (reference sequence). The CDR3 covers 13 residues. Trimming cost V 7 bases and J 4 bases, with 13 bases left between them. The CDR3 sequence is CASTRRGITEAFF. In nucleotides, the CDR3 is TGTGCCAGTACCAGAAGGGGGATCACTGAAGCTTTCTTT.

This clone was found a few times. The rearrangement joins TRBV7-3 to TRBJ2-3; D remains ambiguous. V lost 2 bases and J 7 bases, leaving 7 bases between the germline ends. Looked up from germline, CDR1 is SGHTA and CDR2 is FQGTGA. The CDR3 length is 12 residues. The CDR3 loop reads CASSLDSHTQYF. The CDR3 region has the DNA TGTGCCAGCAGCTTAGACTCTCATACGCAGTATTTT.

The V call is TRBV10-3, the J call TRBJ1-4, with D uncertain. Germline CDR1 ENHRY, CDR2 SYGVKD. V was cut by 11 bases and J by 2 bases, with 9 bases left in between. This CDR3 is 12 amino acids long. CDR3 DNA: TGTGCCGGCGGGCATACTAATGAAAAACTGTTTTTT. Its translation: CAGGHTNEKLFF.

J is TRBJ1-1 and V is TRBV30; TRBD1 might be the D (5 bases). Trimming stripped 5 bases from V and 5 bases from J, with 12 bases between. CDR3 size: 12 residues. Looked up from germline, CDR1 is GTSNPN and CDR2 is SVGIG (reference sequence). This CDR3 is CAWDGGGTEAFF. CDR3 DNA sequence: TGTGCCTGGGACGGCGGGGGGACTGAAGCTTTCTTT.

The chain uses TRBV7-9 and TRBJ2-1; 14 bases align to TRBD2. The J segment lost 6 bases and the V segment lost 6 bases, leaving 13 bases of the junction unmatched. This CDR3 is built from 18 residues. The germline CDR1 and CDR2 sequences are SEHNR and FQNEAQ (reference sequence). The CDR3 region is CASRPATGLAGVGNEQFF. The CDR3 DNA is TGTGCCAGCAGGCCTGCCACGGGACTAGCGGGAGTCGGCAATGAGCAGTTCTTC.

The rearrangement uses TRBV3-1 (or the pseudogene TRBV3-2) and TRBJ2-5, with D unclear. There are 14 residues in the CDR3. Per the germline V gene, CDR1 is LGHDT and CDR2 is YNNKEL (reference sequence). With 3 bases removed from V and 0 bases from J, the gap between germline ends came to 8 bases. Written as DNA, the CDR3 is TGTGCCAGCAGCCACCCAGGAAACCAAGAGACCCAGTACTTC. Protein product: CASSHPGNQETQYF.

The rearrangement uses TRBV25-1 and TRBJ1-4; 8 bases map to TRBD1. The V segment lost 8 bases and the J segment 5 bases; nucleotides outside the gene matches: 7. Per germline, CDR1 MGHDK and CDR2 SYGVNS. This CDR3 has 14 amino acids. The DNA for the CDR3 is TGTGCCAGCGGAAGGGCAGGGGGCAATGAAAAACTGTTTTTT. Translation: CASGRAGGNEKLFF.

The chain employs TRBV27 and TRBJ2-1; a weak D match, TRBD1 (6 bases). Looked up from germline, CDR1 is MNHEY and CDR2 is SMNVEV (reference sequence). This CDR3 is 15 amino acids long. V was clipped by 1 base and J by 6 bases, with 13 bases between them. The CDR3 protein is CASSLLSQGSNEQFF. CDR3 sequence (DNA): TGTGCCAGCAGTTTATTGTCTCAGGGGTCCAATGAGCAGTTCTTC.

CDR3 in DNA: TGTGCCAGCAGTTCGCTAACAGGGGCCTCCAATCAGCCCCAGCATTTT. This sequence encodes CASSSLTGASNQPQHF. V usage is TRBV6-5 and J usage is TRBJ1-5; 7 positions match TRBD1. The CDR3 sequence is 16 residues long. After removal of 4 bases from V and 3 bases from J, the junction contained 9 bases not matched to a gene. CDR1 is MNHEY and CDR2 is SVGAGI in the germline V gene.